One and the same sample provided the 2 T cell receptor beta chains below, sequenced in a study of CD8+ T cells in alopecia areata. Following RNA extraction, reverse transcription yielded cDNA that acted as the sequencing template. Sequencing was performed with immunoSEQ multiplex PCR; in TCRdb, only in-frame clones are kept and a portion is missing. Counted here are about 270,000 clones, 60% occurring once; the ten biggest clones make up 0.9% to 0.95%. The treatment here: oral pan-JAK inhibitor, 5-10 mg twice daily. The sequencing here drew on CD4+ T cells sorted from blood, taken around week 53, from a patient treated with tofacitinib. All receptors come from a human donor with alopecia areata.

This clone was found a few times. The CDR3 is CASSLAAGSYEQYF. The CDR3 region has the DNA TGTGCCAGCAGCTTAGCGGCGGGCTCCTACGAGCAGTACTTC. The rearrangement uses TRBV13 and TRBJ2-7, with a tentative D call TRBD2 (5 bases). CDR3 length: 14 amino acids. Trimming shortened V by 1 base and J by 0 bases, and 7 bases separated the two germline ends. Germline assignment: CDR1 PRHDT and CDR2 FYEKMQ (reference sequence).

The rearrangement links TRBV30 to TRBJ1-2, with unresolved D. From germline, CDR1 is GTSNPN and CDR2 SVGIG (reference sequence). V was clipped by 8 bases and J by 8 bases, with 15 bases between them. This CDR3 is built from 11 residues. CDR3 sequence: CARSRMEGYTF. CDR3 bases: TGTGCCCGATCCCGAATGGAAGGCTACACCTTC.